These 21 T cell receptor beta chains share one sample of origin, sequenced in a study of blood T cell repertoires in COVID-19. Profiling relied on immunoSEQ multiplex PCR, and the TCRdb table lists in-frame clones only, not all of them. The repertoire holds about 400,000 clones, with about 88% as singletons. The sequenced material came from PBMCs or T cells enriched from blood (not recorded which). The receptors come from a woman in her thirties who had recovered from COVID-19.

The chain carries TRBV5-1 and TRBJ2-6; weak D call: TRBD2 (6 bases). CDR1 and CDR2 from the germline V gene are SGHRS and YFSETQ. Deletions cut 3 bases from V and 2 bases from J, with 15 bases between. The CDR3 contains 17 residues. The chain's CDR3 is CASSSLSGGTGANVLTF. DNA of the CDR3: TGCGCCAGCAGCTCCCTAAGTGGCGGGACTGGGGCCAACGTCCTGACTTTC.

The genes are TRBV6-5 and TRBJ2-3; unclear D gene. The ends were cut back, 8 bases at V and 4 bases at J, with 13 bases in the middle. Germline V gene sequence: CDR1 MNHEY, CDR2 SVGAGI. The CDR3 loop spans 13 amino acids. CDR3 DNA: TGTGCCAGCTCAACAGAAGACGCAGATACGCAGTATTTT. Residues: CASSTEDADTQYF.

The rearrangement joins TRBV19 to TRBJ2-3; D is unclear. CDR1 is LNHDA and CDR2 is SQIVND in the germline V gene (reference sequence). The CDR3 runs to 14 residues. Deletions cut 4 bases from V and 1 base from J, with 9 bases between. CDR3 in DNA: TGTGCCAGTAGTAGCCAGGTGGGCACAGATACGCAGTATTTT. Translated: CASSSQVGTDTQYF.

V gene TRBV10-2 combines with J gene TRBJ1-4; D unclear. This CDR3 has 14 residues. Germline assignment: CDR1 WSHSY and CDR2 SAAADI. Trimming removed 3 bases at V and 3 bases at J, with 8 bases between. In DNA form, the CDR3 reads TGCGCCAGCAGTGAAGGGAGGGCTAATGAAAAACTGTTTTTT. This translates into CASSEGRANEKLFF.

The J gene is TRBJ2-7, the V gene TRBV3-1 (or the pseudogene TRBV3-2); maybe TRBD2 (6 bases). The CDR3 loop spans 16 amino acids. Germline values: CDR1 LGHDT, CDR2 YNNKEL (reference sequence). V was clipped by 0 bases and J by 0 bases, with 12 bases between them. Here the CDR3 reads CASSQDVATSSYEQYF. CDR3 DNA: TGTGCCAGCAGCCAAGATGTAGCGACTAGCTCCTACGAGCAGTACTTC.

As regards this clone: The same CDR3 arises from other DNA sequences in this sample as well. The V and J genes are TRBV5-1 and TRBJ1-1; D is possibly TRBD1 (5 bases). This CDR3 contains 12 residues. The ends were cut back, 4 bases at V and 6 bases at J, with 10 bases in the middle. Germline V CDR1 and CDR2: SGHRS, YFSETQ. The CDR3 loop is CASSPQGAEAFF. CDR3 DNA sequence: TGCGCCAGCAGCCCTCAGGGCGCTGAAGCTTTCTTT.

The chain combines TRBV6-1 with TRBJ1-1; TRBD1 aligns across 7 bases. The ends lost 3 bases at V and 1 base at J; junction bases unmatched: 5. Germline-derived CDR1 and CDR2 are MNHNS and SASEGT. The CDR3 runs to 15 residues. The CDR3 DNA reads as TGTGCCAGCAGTGACAACCGACAGGGGAACACTGAAGCTTTCTTT. Protein sequence: CASSDNRQGNTEAFF.

In this sample, this clone turned up once. The CDR3, as DNA: TGCGCCAGCAGCTTGGTCCCTACAGTTTTTGGCTACACCTTC. It yields the protein CASSLVPTVFGYTF. V gene TRBV5-1 combines with J gene TRBJ1-2; D is uncertain. The V and J ends lost 0 bases and 7 bases respectively, with 13 bases between them. From germline, CDR1 is SGHRS and CDR2 YFSETQ. The CDR3 totals 14 residues.

This rearrangement joins TRBV29-1 to TRBJ2-5, with D perhaps TRBD2 (6 bases). Germline V gives CDR1 SQVTM, CDR2 ANQGSEA. V gave up 7 bases and J gave up 4 bases, with 13 bases separating them. This CDR3 is 12 amino acids long. CDR3 DNA sequence: TGCAGCGAACAGACTAGAGGAGAGACCCAGTACTTC. Protein sequence: CSEQTRGETQYF.

With regard to this clone: This specimen includes other DNA sequences encoding the same CDR3. The V gene is TRBV5-1, the J gene TRBJ2-5; TRBD1 agrees at 7 bases. Germline lookup yields CDR1 SGHRS and CDR2 YFSETQ. This CDR3 contains 13 residues. V was pared by 5 bases and J by 1 base, with 2 bases of the junction left unmatched. CDR3 nucleotides: TGCGCCAGCAGTCGGGACAGCCAAGAGACCCAGTACTTC. Protein product: CASSRDSQETQYF.

The V and J genes are TRBV29-1 and TRBJ1-4, with a weak D call TRBD1 (6 bases). Germline CDR1 SQVTM, CDR2 ANQGSEA. The CDR3 spans 13 residues. Trimming took 1 base from V and 7 from J, leaving 10 bases between them. CDR3 region: CSVEGLDSEKLFF. CDR3 bases: TGCAGCGTTGAAGGGCTGGACAGTGAAAAACTGTTTTTT.

The CDR3 loop reads CATSRGLEDEKLFF. CDR3 DNA sequence: TGTGCCACCAGCAGAGGACTAGAGGATGAAAAACTGTTTTTT. V gene TRBV15 combines with J gene TRBJ1-4; D is uncertain. CDR1 and CDR2 from the germline V gene are LNHNV and YYDKDF (reference sequence). The CDR3 consists of 14 residues. Trimming stripped 1 base from V and 6 bases from J, with 9 bases between. The whole variable domain, remainder taken from reference TRBV15 and TRBJ1-4, is DAMVIQNPRYQVTQFGKPVTLSCSQTLNHNVMYWYQQKSSQAPKLLFHYYDKDFNNEADTPDNFQSRRPNTSFCFLDIRSPGLGDTAMYLCATSRGLEDEKLFFGSGTQLSVL.

This clone was observed a single time. The rearrangement joins TRBV7-2 to TRBJ1-6; the match to TRBD1 covers 7 bases. The CDR3 is 15 residues long. Germline-derived CDR1 and CDR2 are SGHTA and FQGNSA. Trimming took 1 base from V and 9 from J; bases not matched to a gene: 6. The chain's CDR3 is CASSLVGTVGSPLHF. The CDR3 region has the DNA TGTGCCAGCAGCTTAGTCGGGACAGTAGGTTCACCCCTCCACTTT. Looking up the rest from reference TRBV7-2 and TRBJ1-6 gives the full variable domain: GAGVSQSPSNKVTEKGKDVELRCDPISGHTALYWYRQSLGQGLEFLIYFQGNSAPDKSGLPSDRFSAERTGGSVSTLTIQRTQQEDSAVYLCASSLVGTVGSPLHFGNGTRLTVT.

CDR3 loop: CASSQVTGEAQHF. Here the CDR3 DNA reads TGTGCCAGCAGCCAAGTGACGGGAGAGGCCCAGCATTTT. The rearrangement uses TRBV14 and TRBJ1-5; D call uncertain. This CDR3 spans 13 amino acids. V shed 1 base and J shed 11 bases, with 12 bases lying between them. Germline V lookup: CDR1 SGHDN, CDR2 FVKESK.

The chain employs TRBV14 and TRBJ1-2, with D perhaps matching TRBD1 (5 bases). The V gene lost 3 bases and the J gene lost 4 bases, with 9 bases spanning the gap. The CDR3 is made up of 13 amino acids. Germline assignment: CDR1 SGHDN and CDR2 FVKESK. The CDR3 DNA reads as TGTGCCAGCAGCCATACGGGGGGCTATGGCTACACCTTC. It is translated as CASSHTGGYGYTF.

This clone was observed a few times. The CDR3 region is CAISGVGTGGNTIYF. The CDR3 region has the DNA TGTGCCATCAGTGGAGTGGGTACGGGAGGAAACACCATATATTTT. The rearrangement joins TRBV10-3 to TRBJ1-3; D gene ambiguous. The germline V and J ends were trimmed by 4 bases and 4 bases, with 14 bases remaining between them. Germline assignment: CDR1 ENHRY and CDR2 SYGVKD. The CDR3 contains 15 residues.

The V and J genes are TRBV5-4 and TRBJ2-1, with D possibly matching TRBD1 (5 bases). From germline, CDR1 is SGHNT and CDR2 YYREEE (reference sequence). With 4 bases removed from V and 4 bases from J, the gap between germline ends came to 9 bases. The CDR3 runs to 13 residues. The CDR3 sequence: CASSPDTYNEQFF. DNA of the CDR3: TGTGCCAGCAGCCCGGACACGTACAATGAGCAGTTCTTC.

The J gene is TRBJ2-7, the V gene TRBV6-5; TRBD2 agrees at 14 bases. In germline, CDR1 is MNHEY, CDR2 SVGAGI. The V segment lost 6 bases and the J segment 4 bases; nucleotides outside the gene matches: 5. The CDR3 loop spans 15 amino acids. CDR3 in amino acids: CASRGGTSGSYEQYF. DNA for the CDR3: TGTGCCAGCAGGGGGGGGACTAGCGGGAGTTACGAGCAGTACTTC.

V usage is TRBV5-1 and J usage is TRBJ2-7; D possibly corresponds to TRBD2 (6 bases). Germline V CDR1 and CDR2: SGHRS, YFSETQ. The CDR3 totals 14 residues. Trimming took off 4 bases at V and 7 bases at J, with 18 bases between the two ends. CDR3 bases: TGCGCCAGCAGCGCTGGAGGCGGGGCGAGGGAGCAGTACTTC. Translating it yields CASSAGGGAREQYF. The whole variable domain, filled in from reference TRBV5-1 and TRBJ2-7, reads KAGVTQTPRYLIKTRGQQVTLSCSPISGHRSVSWYQQTPGQGLQFLFEYFSETQRNKGNFPGRFSGRQFSNSRSEMNVSTLELGDSALYLCASSAGGGAREQYFGPGTRLTVT.

The chain carries TRBV5-1 and TRBJ2-2; 8 bases map to TRBD1. V lost 4 bases and J lost 5; bases outside the gene matches: 10. The germline CDR1 and CDR2 sequences are SGHRS and YFSETQ. This CDR3 is built from 16 residues. The DNA of the CDR3 is TGCGCCAGCAGCCGACGCGACAGGGGAGTAACCGGGGAGCTGTTTTTT. Translated, it gives CASSRRDRGVTGELFF.

The genes are TRBV7-6 and TRBJ2-5; 12 positions agree with TRBD2. CDR3 length: 15 amino acids. V was pared by 5 bases and J by 5 bases, with 6 bases of the junction left unmatched. CDR1 SGHVS and CDR2 FNYEAQ come from the germline V gene. The CDR3 DNA sequence: TGTGCCAGCAGCCGCCTAGCGGGGGGGCCGGAGACCCAGTACTTC. Its translation is CASSRLAGGPETQYF.